The following is a TCR beta chain sequence with its context. Its binding antigen is unknown. One base away there is no much larger clone; base qualities are not given. These data are taken from a study of regulatory T cells in long-lasting Graves disease (dated by TCRdb to about 2021). The study in broad terms: Persistent Graves' disease was defined as antithyroid drug treatment for over 5 years with persistently positive TSH receptor autoantibodies. The study was registered as a clinical trial and conducted in China. Peripheral blood TCR sequencing and RNA sequencing compared persistent Graves' disease patients with newly diagnosed Graves' disease patients. A total of some 35 samples underwent TCR sequencing, from 13 patients with persistent Graves' disease and 20 or so patients with newly diagnosed Graves' disease. On average, persistent Graves' disease patients in the clinical cohort had been on antithyroid drugs for roughly 11 years.

Points the paper makes about the study in general: Persistent disease showed preferential use of TRBV28, TRBJ1-2 and TRBJ2-5, whereas newly diagnosed disease favored TRBV20-1 and TRBJ2-1. Sequencing and analysis were limited to the TCR beta chain. More public clonotypes were shared among persistent patients (more than 2,500) than among newly diagnosed patients (roughly 1,000). The authors noted that the small sample size was a limitation that may lower accuracy. Because the primary lesion, thyroid tissue, could not be accessed, the study looked at peripheral blood alone. Persistent Graves' disease patients showed lower TCR Shannon entropy and fewer highly expanded clones than newly diagnosed patients, suggesting clonal expansion.

Libraries were constructed by multiplex PCR. The data were produced on an Illumina HiSeq 4000. CDR3 regions were amplified by Arm-PCR with iRepertoire HTBI primers to construct TCR beta libraries. Before sequencing, the PCR products underwent gel purification. The study's own analysis went as follows. Gene usage analysis of CDR3 amino acid clonotypes relied on the 60 or so TRBV and 13 to 15 TRBJ segments identified across samples. COPE and FqMerger were used to merge filtered high-quality paired reads into contigs. BLAST was used to align contigs to IMGT TRBV, TRBD and TRBJ reference genes, with CDR3 defined following IMGT. Clonotypes above 0.1% frequency were classified as highly expanded clones. Repertoire diversity was measured by Shannon entropy, and V-J evenness by the Gini coefficient. A clonotype was considered public if more than one individual shared it. The raw public reads went through TCRdb reprocessing: fastp at Q25, MiXCR clone calling, in-frame beta chains kept. Every entry covers one CDR3 protein and lists the most common genes and DNA from its rows. TCRdb, not the authors, supplied the V and J calls. Counted in this sample were some 420,000 distinct CDR3 sequences; 22% of them appeared once. Less than 15% of the sample belongs to the ten largest clones.

The time point tag for this specimen amounts to: persistent/refractory GD, antithyroid drugs over 5 years with positive TRAb. For both TCR sequencing and RNA sequencing, RNA was extracted from PBMCs using TRIzol. The diagnosis of Graves' disease was made according to American Thyroid Association guidelines. Patients were recruited from an endocrinology department in Xi'an, China. Each patient gave approximately 9 milliliters of peripheral blood, collected in an EDTA anticoagulant tube. Ficoll Paque Plus density gradient separation was used to isolate PBMCs, and no further T cell sorting was performed. RNA quality was checked with an Agilent 2100 Bioanalyzer and agarose gel, and concentration with a NanoDrop 2000. V and J are trimmed by 1 base and 2 bases, and the gene matches miss 4 bases of the junction. CDR1 and CDR2, per the germline V gene (reference sequence), are DFQATT and SNEGSKA. The CDR3 starts with the cysteine, ends with the phenylalanine, and has 14 residues. The DNA shown is the 42-base CDR3, in frame from base 1.

The receptor was isolated from a female donor with Graves disease. This sample comprised peripheral blood mononuclear cells (PBMCs), obtained when the disease was refractory, from a patient treated with antithyroid drugs. The V and J genes are TRBV20-1 and TRBJ2-5, and 7 bases in between align with TRBD1. CDR3 loop: CSARVRTGQETQYF. The base sequence is TGCAGTGCTAGAGTAAGGACAGGACAAGAGACCCAGTACTTC.